This T cell receptor (beta chain) derives from a study of blood T cell repertoires in COVID-19. Background on the study: Specimens from acute and convalescent COVID-19 originated in the United States, Italy and Spain.

Only in-frame clones appear in the TCRdb table, and some are missing; sequencing was by immunoSEQ multiplex PCR. The sample holds about 380,000 clones, 81% seen once. This clone came up a few times. The V segment lost 1 base and the J segment 7 bases; nucleotides outside the gene matches: 10. The germline V gene has CDR1 SGHVS and CDR2 FNYEAQ. The CDR3 is 16 residues long. This receptor was obtained from a human donor with acute or convalescent COVID-19. The donor label of this sample is uncertain. The sequencing input was peripheral blood. The chain has TRBV7-6 and TRBJ2-4; 7 positions agree with TRBD1. CDR3 in DNA: TGTGCCAGCAGCTTAGGTTCCACAGGGGACGCGAACATTCAGTACTTC. Its protein is CASSLGSTGDANIQYF.